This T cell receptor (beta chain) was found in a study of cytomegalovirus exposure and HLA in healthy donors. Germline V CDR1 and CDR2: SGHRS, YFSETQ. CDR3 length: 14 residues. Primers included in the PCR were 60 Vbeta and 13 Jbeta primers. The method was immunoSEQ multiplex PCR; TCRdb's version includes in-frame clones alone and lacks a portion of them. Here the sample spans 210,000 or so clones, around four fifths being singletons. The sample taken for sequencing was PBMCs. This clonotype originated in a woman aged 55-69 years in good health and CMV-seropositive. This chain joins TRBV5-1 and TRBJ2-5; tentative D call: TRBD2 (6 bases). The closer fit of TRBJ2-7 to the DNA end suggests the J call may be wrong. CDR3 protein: CASSLAGGRDEQYF. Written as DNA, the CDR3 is TGCGCCAGCAGCTTGGCCGGGGGACGTGACGAGCAGTACTTC.